A single sample is the source of the 28 T cell receptor beta chains below, sequenced in a study of T cell changes during pregnancy in multiple sclerosis. The table came from immunoSEQ multiplex PCR; TCRdb's copy has only in-frame clones and leaves some out. The sample has roughly 50,000 clones; over 80% are singletons. The sample here was CD4+ T cells from peripheral blood mononuclear cells, taken in the third trimester of pregnancy. The source is a female donor with multiple sclerosis, enrolled in a pregnancy study.

J is TRBJ2-2 and V is TRBV5-4, with a possible D match to TRBD1 (6 bases). Per germline, CDR1 SGHNT and CDR2 YYREEE (reference sequence). The CDR3 runs 14 residues. V lost 4 bases and J lost 7, with 14 bases in between. The CDR3 DNA reads TGTGCCAGCAGCAGACCCGGACAGCACGGGGAGCTGTTTTTT. Its translation is CASSRPGQHGELFF.

The rearrangement links TRBV5-1 to TRBJ1-4; no definite D call. Trimming took 4 bases from V and 4 from J, leaving 17 bases between them. Germline-derived CDR1 and CDR2 are SGHRS and YFSETQ. The CDR3 extends over 16 amino acids. The CDR3 DNA follows: TGCGCCAGCAGCCCGGCGGGAGGGAGTAGTAATGAAAAACTGTTTTTT. It specifies CASSPAGGSSNEKLFF.

This chain links TRBV4-2 with TRBJ2-3; 16 bases match TRBD2. This CDR3 is built from 20 residues. The J segment lost 2 bases and the V segment lost 1 base, leaving 9 bases of the junction unmatched. Germline loops: CDR1 LGHNA, CDR2 YNFKEQ. The CDR3 bases are TGTGCCAGCAGCCAAGTTCCCGGGACTAGCGGGGGGGCCCACACAGATACGCAGTATTTT. Translated, it gives CASSQVPGTSGGAHTDTQYF.

This chain joins TRBV7-9 and TRBJ2-7, with 12 bases identical to TRBD2. CDR1 SEHNR and CDR2 FQNEAQ come from the germline V gene (reference sequence). The CDR3 runs 16 residues. V shed 1 base and J 6 bases; nucleotides not matched to a gene: 7. The CDR3 region is CASSLESTSGSPEQYF. CDR3 in DNA: TGTGCCAGCAGCTTAGAGTCGACTAGCGGGAGTCCCGAGCAGTACTTC.

The CDR3 is CASKDRADGYTF. Written as DNA, the CDR3 is TGCGCCAGCAAGGACAGGGCGGATGGCTACACCTTC. The rearrangement links TRBV5-1 to TRBJ1-2, with TRBD1 identical over 8 bases. CDR1 SGHRS and CDR2 YFSETQ come from the germline V gene. The CDR3 is 12 residues long. V was clipped by 6 bases and J by 6 bases; unmatched bases: 4. The full variable domain, with the rest looked up from reference TRBV5-1 and TRBJ1-2, is KAGVTQTPRYLIKTRGQQVTLSCSPISGHRSVSWYQQTPGQGLQFLFEYFSETQRNKGNFPGRFSGRQFSNSRSEMNVSTLELGDSALYLCASKDRADGYTFGSGTRLTVV.

The rearrangement links TRBV5-1 to TRBJ2-6; 7 bases map to TRBD1. The V and J ends lost 4 bases and 2 bases, in that order; junction bases with no gene match: 3. The CDR3 spans 15 residues. Germline V gene data show CDR1 as SGHRS and CDR2 as YFSETQ. DNA of the CDR3: TGCGCCAGCAGCCCTACAGGGGCTGGGGCCAACGTCCTGACTTTC. Its translation is CASSPTGAGANVLTF.

The chain joins TRBV6-6 to TRBJ1-2, with D maybe TRBD1 (5 bases). V was clipped by 7 bases and J by 7 bases, with 16 bases between them. There are 13 residues in the CDR3. Germline V lookup: CDR1 MNHNY, CDR2 SVGAGI (reference sequence). The CDR3 DNA reads as TGTGCCAGCATGGGAGGGGAGAGAGGTGGCTACACCTTC. Translated, it gives CASMGGERGGYTF.

The genes are TRBV2 and TRBJ1-4, with D possibly matching TRBD1 (6 bases). The V and J ends lost 4 bases and 11 bases respectively, with 17 bases between them. The V gene's germline CDR1 is SNHLY and CDR2 FYNNEI. The CDR3 is made up of 14 amino acids. The chain's CDR3 is CASSVGHRVEKLFF. The CDR3 nucleotides are TGTGCCAGCAGTGTAGGGCACAGGGTCGAGAAACTGTTTTTT.

This clone has more than one count but fewer than ten. This chain uses TRBV7-2 with TRBJ1-5; no clear D gene. Trimming cost V 1 base and J 6 bases, with 4 bases left between them. CDR3 size: 12 residues. Germline CDR1 SGHTA, CDR2 FQGNSA. CDR3 coding DNA: TGTGCCAGCAGCTTAGGGCTTCAGCCCCAGCATTTT. This gives the protein CASSLGLQPQHF.

The chain employs TRBV30 and TRBJ1-2; no clear D gene. Germline V lookup: CDR1 GTSNPN, CDR2 SVGIG (reference sequence). Trimming removed 2 bases at V and 1 base at J, with 11 bases between. This CDR3 contains 14 residues. CDR3 sequence (DNA): TGTGCCTGGAGTCCGAGCCGCTTTAACTATGGCTACACCTTC. Protein: CAWSPSRFNYGYTF.

This chain links TRBV28 with TRBJ1-1; 10 positions agree with TRBD1. The CDR3 is 17 amino acids. Germline V gene lookup returns CDR1 MDHEN and CDR2 SYDVKM. Trimming removed 2 bases from V and 1 base from J; junction bases left unmatched: 7. The CDR3: CASSLMGQGRGNTEAFF. CDR3 DNA sequence: TGTGCCAGCAGTTTAATGGGACAGGGGAGAGGGAACACTGAAGCTTTCTTT.

The V call is TRBV11-1, the J call TRBJ2-3; D may be TRBD2 (5 bases). The germline gives CDR1 SGHAT, CDR2 FQDESV (reference sequence). CDR3 length: 15 residues. V lost 5 bases and J 2 bases, leaving 14 bases between the germline ends. The CDR3 is CASSVAGGYTDTQYF. The CDR3 DNA reads as TGTGCCAGCAGCGTGGCTGGCGGGTACACAGATACGCAGTATTTT.

The rearrangement uses TRBV10-3 and TRBJ2-5, with TRBD1 matching over 8 bases. This CDR3 comprises 15 residues. The junction had 7 bases not matched to a gene; V was cut back by 6 bases and J by 1 base. Germline V lookup: CDR1 ENHRY, CDR2 SYGVKD. The DNA of the CDR3 is TGTGCCATCAGGACCGGGACAGGCTCCCAAGAGACCCAGTACTTC. As protein: CAIRTGTGSQETQYF.

This sequence joins TRBV27 and TRBJ2-1; TRBD2 matches 10 bases. CDR3 length equals 14 residues. The ends lost 7 bases at V and 6 bases at J; junction bases unmatched: 6. Germline V gene data show CDR1 as MNHEY and CDR2 as SMNVEV (reference sequence). The CDR3 DNA reads as TGTGCCAGCACAGCTAGCGGGAGACTCAATGAGCAGTTCTTC. Its protein is CASTASGRLNEQFF.

The V call is TRBV27, the J call TRBJ1-4, with D maybe TRBD1 (5 bases). V was cut by 3 bases and J by 7 bases, with 9 bases left in between. The CDR3 extends over 13 amino acids. The germline V gene encodes CDR1 MNHEY and CDR2 SMNVEV (reference sequence). This CDR3 is CASSFSGGEKLFF. CDR3 nucleotide sequence: TGTGCCAGCAGTTTCTCCGGGGGTGAAAAACTGTTTTTT.

The CDR3 region has the DNA TGTGCCAGCACCCTCGACAGAGCCGCACCCCTCCACTTT. Protein sequence: CASTLDRAAPLHF. V and J are TRBV5-8 and TRBJ1-6, with a weak D call TRBD1 (5 bases). V lost 6 bases and J 11 bases, leaving 15 bases between the germline ends. Per germline, CDR1 SGHTS and CDR2 YDEGEE. The CDR3 runs to 13 residues.

The CDR3 DNA follows: TGCGCCAGCAGCTTACTAGCGGGTGACACAGATACGCAGTATTTT. Its translation: CASSLLAGDTDTQYF. This sequence joins TRBV5-1 and TRBJ2-3; TRBD2 matches at 9 bases. V dropped 2 bases and J dropped 2; count of bases not matched to a gene: 3. The CDR3 is made up of 15 amino acids. CDR1 is SGHRS and CDR2 is YFSETQ in the germline V gene.

The rearrangement uses TRBV5-5 and TRBJ2-3; 10 bases align to TRBD2. Germline CDR1 is SGHKS and CDR2 is YYEKEE (reference sequence). With V trimmed by 2 bases and J by 4 bases, 4 bases remained unmatched. CDR3 length: 15 residues. CDR3 amino acids: CASSLLAGRADTQYF. The CDR3 region has the DNA TGTGCCAGCAGCTTACTAGCGGGAAGGGCAGATACGCAGTATTTT.

This chain joins TRBV28 and TRBJ1-5; D might be TRBD1 (6 bases). V lost 2 bases to trimming and J lost 4 bases, with 18 bases between them. CDR3 size: 17 residues. Germline loops: CDR1 MDHEN, CDR2 SYDVKM. In nucleotides, the CDR3 is TGTGCCAGCAGTTTACGGGCCCTAGGACAGCTGAATCAGCCCCAGCATTTT. Amino acids: CASSLRALGQLNQPQHF.

The chain links TRBV6-5 to TRBJ2-3; D gene unclear. Germline CDR1 and CDR2: MNHEY and SVGAGI. The CDR3 consists of 14 residues. The ends were cut back, 6 bases at V and 0 bases at J, with 10 bases in the middle. The CDR3 protein is CASRTSYSTDTQYF. CDR3 DNA: TGTGCCAGCAGAACCTCCTATAGCACAGATACGCAGTATTTT.

The chain carries TRBV7-2 and TRBJ2-5, with D hard to call. The germline V gene encodes CDR1 SGHTA and CDR2 FQGNSA. Trimming left V 4 bases short and J 4 bases short, with 7 bases between. The CDR3 totals 12 residues. The CDR3 nucleotides are TGTGCCAGCAGCTCCCTAAGAGAGACCCAGTACTTC. Amino acids: CASSSLRETQYF.

This sequence joins TRBV5-5 and TRBJ2-1; 7 bases map to TRBD2. V shed 1 base and J 9 bases; nucleotides not matched to a gene: 7. Germline CDR1 is SGHKS and CDR2 is YYEKEE (reference sequence). This CDR3 is built from 14 residues. CDR3 coding DNA: TGTGCCAGCAGCTTGCGCGGGACTATAAGTGAGCAGTTCTTC. Translation: CASSLRGTISEQFF.

The chain joins TRBV30 to TRBJ2-7; 9 bases match TRBD1. The CDR3 is made up of 13 amino acids. Per germline, CDR1 GTSNPN and CDR2 SVGIG (reference sequence). The ends lost 2 bases at V and 7 bases at J; junction bases unmatched: 6. CDR3 amino acids: CAWSKQGAREQYF. CDR3 DNA sequence: TGTGCCTGGAGTAAACAGGGGGCGAGAGAGCAGTACTTC.

This chain uses TRBV29-1 with TRBJ1-4; TRBD1 is a possible D gene (6 bases). Per germline, CDR1 SQVTM and CDR2 ANQGSEA. CDR3 length: 11 amino acids. Trimming cost V 7 bases and J 4 bases, with 7 bases left between them. The CDR3, as DNA: TGCAGCGGGGGACATAATGAAAAACTGTTTTTT. This gives the protein CSGGHNEKLFF. Filled out from reference TRBV29-1 and TRBJ1-4, the complete variable domain reads SAVISQKPSRDICQRGTSLTIQCQVDSQVTMMFWYRQQPGQSLTLIATANQGSEATYESGFVIDKFPISRPNLTFSTLTVSNMSPEDSSIYLCSGGHNEKLFFGSGTQLSVL.

The chain joins TRBV5-1 to TRBJ2-1; 9 bases fit TRBD2. This CDR3 has 12 residues. The germline V gene encodes CDR1 SGHRS and CDR2 YFSETQ. V was clipped by 4 bases and J by 10 bases; unmatched bases: 3. As DNA, the CDR3 is TGCGCCAGCAGCCTGCTAGCGGGGGAGCAGTTCTTC. Its translation is CASSLLAGEQFF.

This clone turned up a few times. This CDR3 is CASRRTGRSNQPQHF. The CDR3 DNA is TGTGCCAGCAGGAGGACAGGGCGTAGCAATCAGCCCCAGCATTTT. V and J are TRBV6-5 and TRBJ1-5; 8 bases align to TRBD1. V lost 6 bases, J lost 0 bases, and 4 bases stayed unmatched. The CDR3 contains 15 residues. From germline, CDR1 is MNHEY and CDR2 SVGAGI.

The rearrangement uses TRBV7-3 and TRBJ1-1; no reliable D call. Trimming left V 5 bases short and J 3 bases short, with 10 bases between. The CDR3 is 13 amino acids. The germline gives CDR1 SGHTA, CDR2 FQGTGA. The CDR3 here is CASSLESHTEAFF. The CDR3 DNA reads TGTGCCAGCAGCCTAGAGAGTCACACTGAAGCTTTCTTT.

The rearrangement uses TRBV30 and TRBJ2-7; TRBD1 agrees at 8 bases. CDR3 length: 12 residues. The trim removed 3 bases at V and 6 bases at J, leaving 4 bases unmatched. Germline CDR1 is GTSNPN and CDR2 is SVGIG (reference sequence). The CDR3 spells CAWSRGLGEQYF. CDR3 DNA sequence: TGTGCCTGGAGCAGGGGGCTTGGCGAGCAGTACTTC.